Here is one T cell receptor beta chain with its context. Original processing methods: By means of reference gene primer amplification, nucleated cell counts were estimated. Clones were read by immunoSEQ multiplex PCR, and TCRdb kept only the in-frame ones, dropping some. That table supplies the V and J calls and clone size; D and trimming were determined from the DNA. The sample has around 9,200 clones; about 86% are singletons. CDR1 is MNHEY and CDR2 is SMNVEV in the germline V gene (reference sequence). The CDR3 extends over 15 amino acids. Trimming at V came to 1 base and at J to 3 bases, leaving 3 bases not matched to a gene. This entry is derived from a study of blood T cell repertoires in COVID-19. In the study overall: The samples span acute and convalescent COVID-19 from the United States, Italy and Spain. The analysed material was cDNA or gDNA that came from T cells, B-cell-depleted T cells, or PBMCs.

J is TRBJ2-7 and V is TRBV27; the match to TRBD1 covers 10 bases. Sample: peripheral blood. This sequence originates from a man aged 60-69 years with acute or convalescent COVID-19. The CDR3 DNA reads TGTGCCAGCAGTTTATATGGGACAGGGGTCTACGAGCAGTACGTC. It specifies CASSLYGTGVYEQYV.